This T cell receptor (beta chain) is from a study of CD8 T cells in Susac syndrome. Reverse transcription of about 0.45 to 1 ug RNA was performed with random hexamers. Each CDR3 protein is one row after TCRdb ran MiXCR on the immunoSEQ multiplex PCR reads. Of roughly 150,000 distinct CDR3 sequences listed, 85% to 95% were seen once; the top ten hold about 0.19%. Germline V gene lookup returns CDR1 SEHNR and CDR2 FQNEAQ (reference sequence). This CDR3 is built from 13 residues. V lost 5 bases to trimming and J lost 7 bases; unmatched junction nucleotides: 6. The chain joins TRBV7-9 to TRBJ1-2; 8 bases map to TRBD1. The sample comprised CD8+ T cells from PBMCs. This receptor was identified in a human donor with multiple sclerosis. CDR3 DNA: TGTGCCAGCAGCCCACAGGGGGAGCGTGGCTACACCTTC. Translated, it gives CASSPQGERGYTF.